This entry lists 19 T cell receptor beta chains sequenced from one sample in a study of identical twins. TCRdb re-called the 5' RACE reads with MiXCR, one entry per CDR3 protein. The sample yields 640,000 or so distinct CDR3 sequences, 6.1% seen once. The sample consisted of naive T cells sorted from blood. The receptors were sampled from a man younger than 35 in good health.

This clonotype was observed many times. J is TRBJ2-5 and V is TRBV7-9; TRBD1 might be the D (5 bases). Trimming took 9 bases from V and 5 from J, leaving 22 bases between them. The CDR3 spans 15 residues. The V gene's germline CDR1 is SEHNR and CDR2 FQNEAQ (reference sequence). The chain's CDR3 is CASAMRTSEGETQYF. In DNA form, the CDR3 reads TGTGCCAGTGCGATGAGGACATCGGAAGGGGAGACCCAGTACTTC.

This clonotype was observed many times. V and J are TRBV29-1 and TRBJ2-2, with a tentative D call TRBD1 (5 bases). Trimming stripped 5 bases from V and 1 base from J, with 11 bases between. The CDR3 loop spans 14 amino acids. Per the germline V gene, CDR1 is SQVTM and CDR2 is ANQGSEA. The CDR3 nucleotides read TGCAGCGTTCGCACTCAGGGGAACACCGGGGAGCTGTTTTTT. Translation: CSVRTQGNTGELFF.

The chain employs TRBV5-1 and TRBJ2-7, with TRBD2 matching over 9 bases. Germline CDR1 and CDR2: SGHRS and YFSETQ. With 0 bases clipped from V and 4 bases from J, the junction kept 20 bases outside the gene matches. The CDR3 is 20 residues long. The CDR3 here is CASSLAGGQLTSGGLYEQYF. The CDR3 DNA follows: TGCGCCAGCAGCTTGGCCGGGGGACAGCTGACTAGCGGAGGCCTTTACGAGCAGTACTTC.

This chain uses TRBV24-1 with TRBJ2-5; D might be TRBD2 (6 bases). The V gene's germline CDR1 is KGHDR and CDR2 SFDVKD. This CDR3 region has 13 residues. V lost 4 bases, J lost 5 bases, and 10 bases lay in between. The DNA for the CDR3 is TGTGCCACCAGTGAAGGGGCGGGGGAGACCCAGTACTTC. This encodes CATSEGAGETQYF.

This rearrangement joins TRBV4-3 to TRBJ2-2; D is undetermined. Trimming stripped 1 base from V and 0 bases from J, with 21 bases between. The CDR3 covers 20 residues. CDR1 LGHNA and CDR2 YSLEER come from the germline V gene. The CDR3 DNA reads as TGCGCCAGCAGCCAAGGGTTCGTTTCTGGAGTTCGAACGAACACCGGGGAGCTGTTTTTT. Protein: CASSQGFVSGVRTNTGELFF.

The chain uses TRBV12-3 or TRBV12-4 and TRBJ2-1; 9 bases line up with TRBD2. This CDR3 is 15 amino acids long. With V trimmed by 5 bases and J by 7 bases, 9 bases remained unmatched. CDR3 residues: CASSPKAGGLNEQFF. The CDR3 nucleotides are TGTGCCAGCAGTCCGAAAGCGGGAGGACTTAATGAGCAGTTCTTC.

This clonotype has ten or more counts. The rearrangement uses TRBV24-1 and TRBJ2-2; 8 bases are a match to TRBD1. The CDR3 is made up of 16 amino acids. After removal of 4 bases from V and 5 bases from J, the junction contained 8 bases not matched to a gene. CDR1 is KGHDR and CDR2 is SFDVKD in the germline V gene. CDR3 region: CATSDFGQGLTGELFF. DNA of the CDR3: TGTGCCACCAGTGACTTCGGACAGGGTTTGACCGGGGAGCTGTTTTTT.

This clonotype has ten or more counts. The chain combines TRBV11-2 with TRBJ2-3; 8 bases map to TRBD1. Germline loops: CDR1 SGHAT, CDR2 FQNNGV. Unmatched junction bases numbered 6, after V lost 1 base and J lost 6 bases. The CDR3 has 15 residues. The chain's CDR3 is CASSLGARGQDTQYF. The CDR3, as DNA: TGTGCCAGCAGCTTAGGCGCCAGGGGGCAGGATACGCAGTATTTT.

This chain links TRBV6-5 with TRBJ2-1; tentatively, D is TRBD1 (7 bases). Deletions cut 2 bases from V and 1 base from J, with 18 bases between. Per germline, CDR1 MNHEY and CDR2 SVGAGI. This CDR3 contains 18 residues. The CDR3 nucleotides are TGTGCCAGCAGTTACCTCCAGGGGGGTTTAGGGTCCTACAATGAGCAGTTCTTC. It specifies CASSYLQGGLGSYNEQFF.

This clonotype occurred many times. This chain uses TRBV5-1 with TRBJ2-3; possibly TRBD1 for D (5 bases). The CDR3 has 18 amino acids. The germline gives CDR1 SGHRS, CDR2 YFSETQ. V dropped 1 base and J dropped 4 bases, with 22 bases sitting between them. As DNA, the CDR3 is TGCGCCAGCAGCTTGACGGGCAGGGCAGTCCCACTGGCAGATACGCAGTATTTT. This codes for CASSLTGRAVPLADTQYF.

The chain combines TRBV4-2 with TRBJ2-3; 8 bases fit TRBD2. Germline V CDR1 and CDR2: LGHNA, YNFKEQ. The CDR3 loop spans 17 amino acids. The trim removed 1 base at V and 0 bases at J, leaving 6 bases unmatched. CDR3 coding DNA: TGTGCCAGCAGCCAAGCTCGTAGCGGGACTAGCACAGATACGCAGTATTTT. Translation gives CASSQARSGTSTDTQYF.

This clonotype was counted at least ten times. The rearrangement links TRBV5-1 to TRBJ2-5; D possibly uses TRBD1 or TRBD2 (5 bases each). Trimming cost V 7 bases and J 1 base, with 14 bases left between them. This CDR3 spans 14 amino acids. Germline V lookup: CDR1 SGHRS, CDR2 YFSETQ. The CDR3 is CASGLQDTQETQYF. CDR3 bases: TGCGCCAGCGGACTTCAGGACACCCAAGAGACCCAGTACTTC.

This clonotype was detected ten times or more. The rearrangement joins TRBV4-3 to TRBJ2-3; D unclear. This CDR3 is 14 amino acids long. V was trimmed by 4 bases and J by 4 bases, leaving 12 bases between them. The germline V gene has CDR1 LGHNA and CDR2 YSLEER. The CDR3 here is CASSPDATSDTQYF. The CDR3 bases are TGCGCCAGCAGCCCGGACGCGACTTCAGATACGCAGTATTTT.

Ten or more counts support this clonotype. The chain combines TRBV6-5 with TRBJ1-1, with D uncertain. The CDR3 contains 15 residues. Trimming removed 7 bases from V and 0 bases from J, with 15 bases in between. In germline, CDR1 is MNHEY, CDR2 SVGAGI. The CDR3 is CASNLGRRLNTEAFF. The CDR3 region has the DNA TGTGCCAGCAATTTGGGCCGGAGGTTGAACACTGAAGCTTTCTTT.

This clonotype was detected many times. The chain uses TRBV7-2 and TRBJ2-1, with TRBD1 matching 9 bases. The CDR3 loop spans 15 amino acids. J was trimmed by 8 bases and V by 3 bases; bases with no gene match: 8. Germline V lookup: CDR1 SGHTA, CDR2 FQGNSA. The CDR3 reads CASSFAGQGFYEQFF. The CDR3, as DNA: TGTGCCAGCAGCTTCGCCGGACAGGGGTTCTATGAGCAGTTCTTC.

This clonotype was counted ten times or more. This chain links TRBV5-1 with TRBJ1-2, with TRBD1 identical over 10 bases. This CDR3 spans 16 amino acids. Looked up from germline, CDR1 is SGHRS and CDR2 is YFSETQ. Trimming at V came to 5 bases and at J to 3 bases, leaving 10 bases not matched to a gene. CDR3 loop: CASRLTGGRGDYGYTF. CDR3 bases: TGCGCCAGCAGGTTGACAGGGGGCCGTGGGGACTATGGCTACACCTTC.

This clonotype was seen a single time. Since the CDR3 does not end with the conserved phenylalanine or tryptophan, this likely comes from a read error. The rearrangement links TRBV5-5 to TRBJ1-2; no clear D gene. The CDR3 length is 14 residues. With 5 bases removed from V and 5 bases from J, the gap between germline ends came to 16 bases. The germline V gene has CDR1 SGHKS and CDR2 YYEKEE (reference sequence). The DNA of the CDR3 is TGTGCCAGCAGTCTGCCCGGAGTGGGATATGGCTACACCTCC. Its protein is CASSLPGVGYGYTS.

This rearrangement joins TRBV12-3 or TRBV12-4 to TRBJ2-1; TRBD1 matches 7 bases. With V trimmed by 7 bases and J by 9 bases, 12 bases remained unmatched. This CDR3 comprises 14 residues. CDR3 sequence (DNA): TGTGCCAGCACCGGGGACCCCCGACAGGGTGAGCAGTTCTTC. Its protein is CASTGDPRQGEQFF.

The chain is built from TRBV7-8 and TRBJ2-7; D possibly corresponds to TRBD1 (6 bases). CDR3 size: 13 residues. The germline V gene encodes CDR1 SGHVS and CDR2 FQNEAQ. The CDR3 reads CASSSRTSRDTAV. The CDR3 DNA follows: TGTGCCAGCAGCTCCAGAACTTCCCGGGACACAGCCGTC.